One and the same sample provided the 20 T cell receptor beta chains below, sequenced in a study of shared clonotypes between healthy human individuals. The table came from immunoSEQ multiplex PCR; TCRdb's copy has only in-frame clones and leaves some out. Among fewer than 130,000 clones listed, about 66% were seen once. Sequenced sample: memory CD8+ T cells sorted from blood. Subset indicated: CD45RO+ cells pooled with CCR7-negative TemRA cells. The receptors originated from a woman in her twenties or thirties in good health.

The J gene is TRBJ2-1, the V gene TRBV28, with D possibly being TRBD2 (5 bases). This CDR3 contains 16 residues. Trimming left V 2 bases short and J 8 bases short, with 19 bases between. The germline V gene has CDR1 MDHEN and CDR2 SYDVKM. CDR3: CASSLGDWSGVHEQFF. The CDR3 nucleotides are TGTGCCAGCAGTTTAGGAGACTGGAGCGGTGTCCATGAGCAGTTCTTC.

This clone was found a few times. This chain uses TRBV4-1 with TRBJ2-7; TRBD1 might be the D (6 bases). The CDR3 extends over 16 amino acids. CDR1 is MGHRA, CDR2 YSYEKL, per germline. The germline V and J ends were trimmed by 3 bases and 4 bases, with 19 bases remaining between them. CDR3 sequence: CASSQGTGTPPYEQYF. CDR3 bases: TGCGCCAGCAGCCAGGGAACAGGGACCCCCCCTTACGAGCAGTACTTC.

The chain is built from TRBV25-1 and TRBJ2-1; TRBD2 is a possible D gene (5 bases). V dropped 3 bases and J dropped 10 bases, with 13 bases sitting between them. The CDR3 extends over 13 amino acids. The germline V gene has CDR1 MGHDK and CDR2 SYGVNS. In nucleotides, the CDR3 is TGTGCCAGCAGTGAGTTAGACTACTACGAGCAGTTCTTC. This encodes CASSELDYYEQFF.

This clone was seen a few times. The gene calls are TRBV6-4 and TRBJ1-1; tentatively, D is TRBD1 (5 bases). The V end lost 6 bases, the J end lost 4 bases, and 15 bases lay between the germline ends. The CDR3 loop spans 14 amino acids. Germline V gives CDR1 MRHNA, CDR2 SNTAGT. The CDR3: CASRDMRRGTEAFF. The CDR3 coding sequence is TGTGCCAGCAGGGATATGCGGAGGGGCACTGAAGCTTTCTTT.

This rearrangement joins TRBV28 to TRBJ2-7; D may be TRBD2 (6 bases). The CDR3 covers 13 residues. Germline V lookup: CDR1 MDHEN, CDR2 SYDVKM. Trimming stripped 6 bases from V and 3 bases from J, with 12 bases between. CDR3 bases: TGTGCCAGCAGAGGTAGCGGAAACTACGAGCAGTACTTC. Its translation is CASRGSGNYEQYF.

This rearrangement joins TRBV5-4 to TRBJ1-1; no clear D gene. The CDR3 sequence is 14 residues long. Germline-derived CDR1 and CDR2 are SGHNT and YYREEE (reference sequence). The ends were cut back, 2 bases at V and 1 base at J, with 9 bases in the middle. The DNA of the CDR3 is TGTGCCAGCAGCTTAATAACCGAGAACACTGAAGCTTTCTTT. Translated: CASSLITENTEAFF.

With regard to this clone: The same CDR3 also results from other DNA sequences found in this sample. The chain links TRBV28 to TRBJ1-5; D is possibly TRBD1 (5 bases). The CDR3 is made up of 13 amino acids. V was clipped by 6 bases and J by 3 bases, with 9 bases between them. The V gene's germline CDR1 is MDHEN and CDR2 SYDVKM. CDR3 coding DNA: TGTGCCAGCAGCGACAGCCTCAATCAGCCCCAGCATTTT. The encoded protein is CASSDSLNQPQHF.

The CDR3 region has the DNA TGCAGCGTTGGGGGAGGGGATTTCTACGAGCAGTACTTC. It codes for CSVGGGDFYEQYF. V gene TRBV29-1 combines with J gene TRBJ2-7, with 7 bases identical to TRBD2. V shed 4 bases and J 3 bases; nucleotides not matched to a gene: 6. Germline values: CDR1 SQVTM, CDR2 ANQGSEA. The CDR3 length is 13 residues.

The chain has TRBV29-1 and TRBJ2-1; the match to TRBD2 covers 9 bases. The CDR3 totals 16 residues. Per the germline V gene, CDR1 is SQVTM and CDR2 is ANQGSEA. V gave up 5 bases and J gave up 8 bases; unmatched junction bases: 16. In nucleotides, the CDR3 is TGCAGCGTTAGTTTATGGGTAGCGGGAGAGAATTATGAGCAGTTCTTC. Translating gives CSVSLWVAGENYEQFF.

The table lists this clone with a few counts. The J gene is TRBJ2-1, the V gene TRBV4-1, with a tentative D call TRBD1 (6 bases). V dropped 5 bases and J dropped 8 bases, with 22 bases sitting between them. The CDR3 spans 16 residues. Per the germline V gene, CDR1 is MGHRA and CDR2 is YSYEKL. DNA of the CDR3: TGCGCCAGCAGCTTTCGCACCGGGACACCTGACGATGAGCAGTTCTTC. This translates into CASSFRTGTPDDEQFF.

As concerns this clone: A read error may account for a junction end that differs from germline. Other DNA sequences of this sample code for an identical CDR3. V usage is TRBV27 and J usage is TRBJ1-1; unclear D gene. Looked up from germline, CDR1 is MNHEY and CDR2 is SMNVEV (reference sequence). The CDR3 length is 14 residues. Here the CDR3 DNA reads TGTGCTAGCAGTCGCCCGGGGATGAACACTGAAGCTTTCTTT. Protein: CASSRPGMNTEAFF.

At least ten counts were recorded for this clone. The chain couples TRBV6-4 to TRBJ2-2; a possible D gene is TRBD1 (6 bases). V was cut by 5 bases and J by 3 bases, with 10 bases left in between. Looked up from germline, CDR1 is MRHNA and CDR2 is SNTAGT. The CDR3 sequence is 14 residues long. The DNA of the CDR3 is TGTGCCAGCAGTATCTCAGGGGACACCGGGGAGCTGTTTTTT. Translated, it gives CASSISGDTGELFF.

This clone was observed a handful of times. J is TRBJ2-1 and V is TRBV27; D may be TRBD1 (5 bases). Germline V gives CDR1 MNHEY, CDR2 SMNVEV (reference sequence). V was shortened by 8 bases and J by 2 bases, with 16 bases between the two germline ends. This CDR3 has 15 residues. CDR3 in DNA: TGTGCCAGCCTCCGCCAGGGCTCGACCTACAATGAGCAGTTCTTC. Amino acids: CASLRQGSTYNEQFF.

The V call is TRBV9, the J call TRBJ2-5, with TRBD2 matching over 8 bases. The CDR3 consists of 16 residues. Germline V gene lookup returns CDR1 SGDLS and CDR2 YYNGEE. J lost 4 bases, V lost 2 bases, and 10 bases had no gene match. CDR3 coding DNA: TGTGCCAGCAGCGTGGGAGGGGCGGGAGGTGGAGAGACCCAGTACTTC. Its translation is CASSVGGAGGGETQYF.

The chain joins TRBV28 to TRBJ2-1, with TRBD2 matching over 8 bases. The V gene's germline CDR1 is MDHEN and CDR2 SYDVKM. The V segment lost 5 bases and the J segment 3 bases; nucleotides outside the gene matches: 15. This CDR3 is 18 amino acids long. CDR3 sequence reads: CASSPPRGKRESYNEQFF. Here the CDR3 DNA reads TGTGCCAGCAGTCCCCCGCGTGGGAAGCGGGAGAGCTACAATGAGCAGTTCTTC.

The table lists this clone with a few counts. Other DNA sequences within the sample encode an identical CDR3. J is TRBJ1-5 and V is TRBV9; perhaps TRBD1 as D (5 bases). V shed 0 bases and J shed 5 bases, with 9 bases lying between them. CDR1 SGDLS and CDR2 YYNGEE come from the germline V gene. The CDR3 extends over 14 amino acids. The CDR3 nucleotides read TGTGCCAGCAGCGTAGCGGGGGGGGATCAGCCCCAGCATTTT. Amino acid sequence: CASSVAGGDQPQHF.

The chain's CDR3 is CASSTPGGDTQYF. The CDR3 nucleotides are TGTGCCAGCAGCACACCGGGGGGAGATACGCAGTATTTT. This chain connects TRBV13 to TRBJ2-3, with TRBD2 identical over 7 bases. From germline, CDR1 is PRHDT and CDR2 FYEKMQ (reference sequence). The CDR3 totals 13 residues. J gave up 5 bases and V 5 bases, and 4 bases lay outside the gene matches.

The V and J genes are TRBV19 and TRBJ2-3; TRBD2 matches 9 bases. The ends lost 10 bases at V and 3 bases at J; junction bases unmatched: 8. This CDR3 region has 14 residues. Germline CDR1 is LNHDA and CDR2 is SQIVND (reference sequence). The CDR3 loop is CATSSGIGTDTQYF. In DNA form, the CDR3 reads TGTGCCACTTCTAGCGGGATAGGTACAGATACGCAGTATTTT.

The chain combines TRBV23-1 with TRBJ2-7; tentatively, D is TRBD2 (6 bases). TRBV23-1 is noted as an ORF with a role that remains uncertain. There are 14 residues in the CDR3. Between the trimmed V and J ends, which lost 5 bases and 6 bases, there was a span of 17 bases. The CDR3 reads CASSYRRESSEQYF. CDR3 in DNA: TGCGCCAGCAGTTATAGGCGGGAATCTAGCGAGCAGTACTTC.

This rearrangement joins TRBV4-1 to TRBJ1-2; tentative D call: TRBD1 (6 bases). Germline CDR1 and CDR2: MGHRA and YSYEKL. The CDR3 is 16 residues long. V gave up 4 bases and J gave up 2 bases, with 17 bases separating them. As DNA, the CDR3 is TGCGCCAGCAGCCGGGGGCCGACCGGGAGCAACTATGGCTACACCTTC. It encodes CASSRGPTGSNYGYTF.